Listed below are T cell receptor beta chains from one sample, sequenced in a study of blood T cell repertoires in COVID-19. Libraries were prepared by immunoSEQ multiplex PCR; TCRdb keeps only in-frame clonotypes and omits some of them. The sample includes approximately 190,000 clones, about 85% of them seen just once. Sequencing was performed on peripheral blood. These receptors all stem from a human donor in a cohort sampled during active COVID-19. Each CDR3 is given with its conserved first and last residue. The D gene is left open where the match is weak. Some rows have no size entry. The others give once, few or many, or a class for an expanded clone.

V	size	J	D	CDR3	DNA
TRBV2	NA	TRBJ1-1	NA	CASSDGRIITEAFF	TGTGCCAGCAGTGACGGCAGGATAATAACTGAAGCTTTCTTT
TRBV5-1	NA	TRBJ2-1	NA	CASGSPGDEQFF	TGCGCCAGCGGAAGCCCCGGGGATGAGCAGTTCTTC
TRBV16	NA	TRBJ1-2	TRBD1	CASSQNQGALDGYTF	TGTGCCAGCAGCCAAAACCAGGGGGCTCTTGATGGCTACACCTTC
TRBV11-2	NA	TRBJ2-3	TRBD1	CASSRHGTGYTDTQYF	TGTGCCAGCAGCAGACACGGGACAGGGTATACAGATACGCAGTATTTT
TRBV10-3	few	TRBJ1-3	NA	CAISAVTRQGNTIYF	TGTGCCATCAGTGCGGTCACCCGACAGGGAAACACCATATATTTT
TRBV3-1/TRBV3-2	NA	TRBJ2-7	TRBD2	CASSQLDSGYEQYF	TGTGCCAGCAGCCAACTTGATAGCGGGTACGAGCAGTACTTC
TRBV3-1/TRBV3-2	NA	TRBJ1-1	TRBD1	CASSVTGGSEAFF	TGTGCCAGCAGTGTAACAGGGGGCAGTGAAGCTTTCTTT
TRBV18	NA	TRBJ1-2	NA	CASSPLLAYGYTF	TGTGCCAGCTCACCACTACTCGCCTATGGCTACACCTTC
TRBV6-4	NA	TRBJ2-3	TRBD2	CASSDSTGGPDTQYF	TGTGCCAGCAGTGACTCGACGGGAGGGCCGGATACGCAGTATTTT
TRBV13	NA	TRBJ2-5	TRBD1	CASSSKRPGQGARETQYF	TGTGCCAGCAGCTCCAAAAGACCGGGACAGGGGGCTAGAGAGACCCAGTACTTC
TRBV6-6	NA	TRBJ1-3	NA	CASSLDSGNTIYF	TGTGCCAGCAGTTTAGATTCTGGAAACACCATATATTTT
TRBV28	NA	TRBJ2-7	NA	CASRGGGREALWQYF	TGTGCCAGCAGAGGCGGCGGCAGGGAGGCCCTTTGGCAGTACTTC
TRBV10-2	once	TRBJ1-3	NA	CASSESEALSSGNTIYF	TGCGCCAGCAGTGAGTCTGAGGCCTTAAGCTCTGGAAACACCATATATTTT
TRBV30	NA	TRBJ1-2	NA	CAWSTGNYGYTF	TGTGCCTGGAGTACTGGTAACTATGGCTACACCTTC
TRBV4-1	NA	TRBJ1-5	NA	CASSQTAGFAQHF	TGCGCCAGCAGCCAGACCGCGGGCTTCGCCCAGCATTTT
TRBV28	NA	TRBJ1-1	NA	CASSFSDRVNTEAFF	TGTGCCAGCAGTTTTTCCGACAGAGTGAACACTGAAGCTTTCTTT
TRBV2	few	TRBJ2-7	TRBD1	CASTGSTGPGEQYF	TGTGCCAGTACGGGTTCGACAGGGCCCGGCGAGCAGTACTTC
TRBV6-5	NA	TRBJ1-4	NA	CASSLRSAANEKLFF	TGTGCCAGCAGCCTCCGTTCGGCGGCTAATGAAAAACTGTTTTTT
TRBV7-8	NA	TRBJ2-2	TRBD2	CASSLYPAGGGGNTGELFF	TGTGCCAGCAGCTTATACCCCGCGGGAGGGGGAGGGAACACCGGGGAGCTGTTTTTT
TRBV5-1	NA	TRBJ1-1	NA	CASSFADSDTEAFF	TGCGCCAGCAGCTTTGCCGACAGCGACACTGAAGCTTTCTTT
TRBV6-5	once	TRBJ1-1	NA	CASSYSMNTEAFF	TGTGCCAGCAGTTACTCTATGAACACTGAAGCTTTCTTT
TRBV19	NA	TRBJ2-2	NA	CASSSRGRGELFF	TGTGCCAGTAGTAGCAGGGGTCGCGGGGAGCTGTTTTTT
TRBV30	NA	TRBJ1-2	NA	CAWEGVYGYTF	TGTGCCTGGGAAGGGGTATATGGCTACACCTTC
TRBV5-1	once	TRBJ2-7	TRBD2	CASSRDGLAGSYEQYF	TGCGCCAGCAGCCGCGACGGACTAGCGGGGTCCTACGAGCAGTACTTC
TRBV10-3	once	TRBJ2-2	NA	CAIQLGSRGGELFF	TGTGCCATCCAACTAGGAAGTCGGGGCGGGGAGCTGTTTTTT
TRBV24-1	NA	TRBJ1-4	NA	CATSDSTQAGEKLFF	TGTGCCACCAGTGATTCAACACAGGCAGGGGAAAAACTGTTTTTT
TRBV12-3/TRBV12-4	NA	TRBJ2-5	NA	CASSTPGLRQYF	TGTGCCAGCAGTACCCCAGGTCTTCGCCAGTACTTC
TRBV2	few	TRBJ2-2	NA	CASSVQIYTGELFF	TGTGCCAGCAGTGTCCAGATATACACCGGGGAGCTGTTTTTT
TRBV2	NA	TRBJ2-7	NA	CASSDPSGTYEQYF	TGTGCCAGCAGTGACCCCAGCGGAACCTACGAGCAGTACTTC
TRBV18	NA	TRBJ2-1	TRBD1	CASTPGQGYNEQFF	TGTGCCAGCACCCCGGGACAGGGGTACAATGAGCAGTTCTTC
TRBV6-5	NA	TRBJ2-7	NA	CASMGRPSSYEQYF	TGTGCCAGCATGGGGAGGCCCAGCTCCTACGAGCAGTACTTC
TRBV4-2	NA	TRBJ2-7	NA	CASSQYISYEQYF	TGTGCCAGCAGCCAATACATATCCTACGAGCAGTACTTC
TRBV12-5	NA	TRBJ1-5	NA	CASGFGEAGQPQHF	TGTGCTAGTGGTTTCGGGGAGGCGGGTCAGCCCCAGCATTTT
TRBV19	NA	TRBJ1-2	NA	CASLRRTVSGYGYTF	TGTGCCAGTCTAAGGAGAACCGTCTCGGGATATGGCTACACCTTC
TRBV9	NA	TRBJ1-5	NA	CASSNGQNQPQHF	TGTGCCAGCAGCAACGGACAGAATCAGCCCCAGCATTTT
TRBV6-2/TRBV6-3	NA	TRBJ1-5	NA	CASSPLWGDQPQHF	TGTGCCAGCAGCCCCCTGTGGGGAGACCAGCCCCAGCATTTT
TRBV6-6	NA	TRBJ1-6	TRBD1	CASRGQGANSPLHF	TGTGCCAGCAGGGGACAGGGAGCGAATTCACCCCTCCACTTT
TRBV4-1	medium-sized	TRBJ1-5	TRBD1	CASSPYRGLQPQHF	TGCGCCAGCAGCCCATACAGGGGACTTCAGCCCCAGCATTTT
TRBV6-4	NA	TRBJ2-2	NA	CASRPEDRNTGELFF	TGTGCCAGCAGACCGGAGGACAGGAACACCGGGGAGCTGTTTTTT
TRBV19	NA	TRBJ1-1	NA	CASSITGSTEAFF	TGTGCCAGTAGTATCACAGGGAGTACTGAAGCTTTCTTT
TRBV19	NA	TRBJ1-5	NA	CASSIPTNQPQHF	TGTGCCAGTAGTATTCCGACAAATCAGCCCCAGCATTTT
TRBV19	once	TRBJ2-7	TRBD2	CASSLAGGGSYEQYF	TGTGCCAGTAGCCTAGCGGGAGGAGGATCCTACGAGCAGTACTTC
TRBV6-5	once	TRBJ2-2	TRBD2	CASSVLAAGTGELFF	TGTGCCAGCAGCGTCCTAGCGGCGGGCACCGGGGAGCTGTTTTTT
TRBV2	NA	TRBJ2-2	NA	CASSDQNTGELFF	TGTGCCAGCAGTGACCAGAACACCGGGGAGCTGTTTTTT
TRBV6-5	once	TRBJ2-3	TRBD2	CASSYGGLSTDTQYF	TGTGCCAGCAGTTACGGGGGACTAAGCACAGATACGCAGTATTTT
TRBV29-1	NA	TRBJ1-2	TRBD1	CSVDLTGDNYGYTF	TGCAGCGTTGACCTGACAGGGGACAACTATGGCTACACCTTC
TRBV2	NA	TRBJ2-3	NA	CASGASSTDTQYF	TGTGCCAGCGGGGCTAGTAGCACAGATACGCAGTATTTT